This T cell receptor beta chain was documented in a study of blood T cells in healthy people across ages (dated by TCRdb to between 2014 and 2017). Regarding the study in general: In model experiments, roughly one uniquely barcoded TCR beta cDNA molecule per two T cells was captured by template switching. Age-related changes in TCR beta repertoire diversity were measured in the study by deep sequencing normalized with unique cDNA molecular identifiers. Four age groups were formed from the donors: young (average roughly 15 years), middle-aged (just under 40), aged (roughly 58) and long-lived (about 80). Donors of different ages were randomly distributed across sequencing lanes to avoid experimental bias. The study analyzed two additional independent replicas of 1 million unique cDNA reads from the same blood draw for two donors, one aged 18 to 29 and one aged 80 or older.

Summary of the overall study and its limitations: Because the CMV infection status of the donors was unknown, age-related changes in expanded clonotypes may potentially have been confounded. Total diversity estimates from one million sequenced T cells were considered lower bounds and underestimates. Observed TCR beta diversity per million T cells fell roughly linearly with age, and a significant reduction was already apparent by age roughly 40. There was a strong correlation between observed TCR beta diversity and the percentage of naive T cells measured by flow cytometry. Compared with the aged group, more naive CD4+ T cells, fewer expanded clones and increased TCR diversity were shown by the long-lived group, suggesting age selection. Conclusive comparison of naive and antigen-experienced compartments was prevented by the profiling of bulk unsorted PBMCs.

The CDR3 starts with the cysteine, ends with the phenylalanine, and has 15 residues. The sequence is cut down to CDR3 DNA, 45 bases in frame from base 1. Taken from the germline V gene, the CDR1 and CDR2 loops are SGHRS and YFSETQ. V and J are truncated by 4 bases and 3 bases respectively, leaving an intervening sequence of 13 bases. This clonotype was seen a handful of times. No antigen is known for it. No base-level quality is on record; no much larger clone is a single base apart. The roughly 39 donors, aged about 6 to 90 years, were systemically healthy Caucasian individuals from Russia. About 10 milliliters of peripheral blood were collected from each donor into EDTA-treated Vacutainer tubes. Ficoll-Paque density-gradient centrifugation was used to isolate PBMCs, with at least 6 million per sample. Total RNA was extracted from PBMCs with Trizol reagent, with at least 6 micrograms obtained per sample. For every donor, flow cytometry on a PBMC aliquot measured the percentage of naive CD45RAhigh/CD27high T cells.

Library method: 5' RACE. The reads were generated on an Illumina HiSeq 2500. The second PCR ran for roughly 7 to 12 cycles and used a J-beta primer mix along with a sample-barcoded 5' primer. A unique molecular identifier was introduced onto each TCR beta cDNA molecule by a template-switch 5' adaptor carrying 12 random nucleotides. Each sample yielded at least 2.5 million CDR3-containing paired-end reads. First-strand cDNA was synthesized from all RNA with the Mint cDNA synthesis kit, primed by a TRBC-specific oligonucleotide. All cDNA was treated with uracil-DNA glycosylase and then went through a first 18-cycle PCR with the universal primers M1SS and BC2_uni_R. As for the original processing: Each sample was normalized by randomly selecting 1 million high-quality reads, each carrying a distinct molecular identifier. Reads sharing molecular identifiers were discarded rather than binned into consensus sequences. MiTCR, run with a Q25 quality threshold and the strictest error-elimination algorithm, handled CDR3 identification, clonotype clustering and error correction. Lower-bound total TCR beta diversity was estimated with a nonparametric unseen species model using Euler transformation. The public reads were run again by TCRdb, first through fastp at Q25 and then through MiXCR, and only productive beta chains were kept. Entries that share a CDR3 protein sequence are merged under the most common genes and DNA. For this entry, the V and J calls and clone size follow TCRdb and not the study's own pipeline. The sample table contains about 780,000 distinct CDR3 sequences; only one count was recorded for 46% of them. Of the sample, around a sixth is held by the ten largest clones.

Sequencing used blood. This clonotype was obtained from a man older than 75 in good health. The chain is assembled from TRBV5-1 and TRBJ2-2, with the D gene possibly TRBD1 or TRBD2, each one fitting 6 bases. The DNA sequence follows: TGCGCCAGCAGCCCACGAAGGGGGGACACCGGGGAGCTGTTTTTT. It codes for CASSPRRGDTGELFF.